This T cell receptor (beta chain) originates from a study of blood T cell repertoires in COVID-19. In the study overall: Whether acute or convalescent, the COVID-19 samples came from the United States, Italy and Spain. PBMCs, B-cell-depleted T cells, or T cells were the source of the cDNA or gDNA that made up the material.

As originally analysed: The authors estimated nucleated cell counts from reference gene primer amplification. Assay: immunoSEQ multiplex PCR; the TCRdb copy retains only in-frame clones and omits some. V and J calls and clone size are as listed in that table; D and trimming were resolved from the DNA. Of over 90,000 clones listed, roughly 87% are singletons. As for this clone: The junction shows a germline mismatch at one end, possibly a read error.

Sequencing was done on a sample of peripheral blood. This receptor was obtained from a man between 45 and 60 years old in a cohort sampled during active COVID-19.

The CDR3 coding sequence is TGTGCTAGCAGCGGGCGACAGGGGGCCTACGAGCAGTACTTC. Protein sequence: CASSGRQGAYEQYF. This chain connects TRBV7-7 to TRBJ2-7, with 9 positions matching TRBD1. Germline lookup yields CDR1 SSHAT and CDR2 FNYEAQ (reference sequence). This CDR3 comprises 14 residues.